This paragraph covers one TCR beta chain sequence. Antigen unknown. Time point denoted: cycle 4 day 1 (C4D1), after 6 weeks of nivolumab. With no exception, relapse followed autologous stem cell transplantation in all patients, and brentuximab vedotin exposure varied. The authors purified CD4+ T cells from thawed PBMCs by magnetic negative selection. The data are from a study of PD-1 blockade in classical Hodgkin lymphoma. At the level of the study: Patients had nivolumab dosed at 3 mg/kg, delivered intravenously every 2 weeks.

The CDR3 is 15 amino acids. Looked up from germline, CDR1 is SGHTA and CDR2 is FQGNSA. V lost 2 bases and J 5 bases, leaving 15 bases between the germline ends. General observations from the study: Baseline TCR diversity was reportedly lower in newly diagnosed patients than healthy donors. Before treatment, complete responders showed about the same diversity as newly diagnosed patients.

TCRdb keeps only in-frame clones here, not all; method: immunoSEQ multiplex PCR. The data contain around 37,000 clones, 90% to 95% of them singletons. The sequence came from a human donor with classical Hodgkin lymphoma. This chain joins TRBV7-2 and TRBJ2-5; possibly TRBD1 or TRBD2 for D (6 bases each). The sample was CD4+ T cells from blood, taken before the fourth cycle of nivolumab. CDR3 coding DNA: TGTGCCAGCAGCTTACGGGGGCGCTCGAAGGAGACCCAGTACTTC. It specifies CASSLRGRSKETQYF.